Below are 14 T cell receptor beta chains sequenced from a single sample in a study of regulatory T cells in long-lasting Graves disease. For TCR beta, libraries came from iRepertoire HTBI primers and Arm-PCR of CDR3 regions. MiXCR, run by TCRdb on the multiplex PCR reads, gives a single entry per CDR3 protein. The sample has approximately 400,000 distinct CDR3 sequences, about 16% seen once. Time point noted: newly diagnosed GD, antithyroid drugs for less than 3 months. Extracted PBMC RNA gave rise to the TCR library. The sequences come from peripheral blood mononuclear cells (PBMCs), collected at new diagnosis, from a patient treated with antithyroid drugs. These receptor sequences come from a female donor with Graves disease.

The genes are TRBV6-5 and TRBJ1-5; no firm D call. Germline V gene lookup returns CDR1 MNHEY and CDR2 SVGAGI. The CDR3 loop spans 14 amino acids. V was trimmed by 0 bases and J by 8 bases, leaving 11 bases between them. The CDR3, as DNA: TGTGCCAGCAGTTACTCGGAGGGTTTTAAGCCCCAGCATTTT. The encoded protein is CASSYSEGFKPQHF.

Turning to this clonotype: One base away lies a much larger clone, so this may be a sequencing read error. The chain joins TRBV2 to TRBJ2-2; D unresolved. Germline loops: CDR1 SNHLY, CDR2 FYNNEI. The CDR3 extends over 15 amino acids. The chain's CDR3 is CVSSRDGLNTGELFF. The CDR3 coding sequence is TGTGTCAGCAGCCGAGACGGATTGAACACCGGGGAGCTGTTTTTT.

This clonotype was picked up many times. The chain employs TRBV12-3 or TRBV12-4 and TRBJ1-1, with TRBD1 as a possible D gene (5 bases). The CDR3 spans 13 residues. V lost 2 bases to trimming and J lost 5 bases, with 9 bases between them. The chain's CDR3 is CASSLFWGTEAFF. CDR3 DNA: TGTGCCAGCAGTTTATTCTGGGGGACTGAAGCTTTCTTT.

This clonotype was counted at least ten times. The chain joins TRBV30 to TRBJ1-1; unclear D gene. This CDR3 region has 10 residues. Germline CDR1 is GTSNPN and CDR2 is SVGIG (reference sequence). Written as DNA, the CDR3 is TGTGCACATACTCACACTGAAGCTTTCTTT. Translated, it gives CAHTHTEAFF.

The sample holds a few counts of this clonotype. The chain joins TRBV28 to TRBJ2-1, with a tentative D call TRBD2 (6 bases). With 7 bases removed from V and 5 bases from J, the gap between germline ends came to 15 bases. This CDR3 has 14 amino acids. Germline CDR1 MDHEN, CDR2 SYDVKM. The CDR3 loop is CASTTPGDNNEQFF. For the CDR3, the DNA is TGTGCCAGCACCACTCCGGGAGACAACAATGAGCAGTTCTTC.

This clonotype was recorded a few times. The J gene is TRBJ1-5, the V gene TRBV10-1, with TRBD1 identical over 8 bases. The CDR3 covers 13 residues. CDR1 WNHNN and CDR2 SYGVQD come from the germline V gene (reference sequence). V lost 2 bases and J lost 16; bases outside the gene matches: 10. The CDR3 loop is CASSETQGGGQHF. In nucleotides, the CDR3 is TGCGCCAGCAGTGAGACACAGGGGGGGGGGCAACATTTT.

The genes are TRBV10-1 and TRBJ1-6, with D perhaps matching TRBD1 (6 bases). Germline CDR1 and CDR2: WNHNN and SYGVQD (reference sequence). CDR3 size: 13 residues. V dropped 6 bases and J dropped 6 bases, with 9 bases sitting between them. DNA for the CDR3: TGCGCCAGCAGCGGGACAATTAATTCACCCCTCCACTTT. Its translation is CASSGTINSPLHF.

On this clonotype itself: This clone may be a read error of a much larger clone one base away. The chain combines TRBV12-3 or TRBV12-4 with TRBJ1-2; no definite D call. The CDR3 runs 15 residues. CDR3 bases: TGTGCCAGCAGTGGGAGTGACCAGCCTGACTATGGCCACACCTTC. It is translated as CASSGSDQPDYGHTF.

There are a few counts of this clonotype. The CDR3 DNA is TGTGCCTGGAGTGTTGACTCCTCGGCCTACGAGCAGTACTTC. Protein product: CAWSVDSSAYEQYF. This chain uses TRBV30 with TRBJ2-7; D is unresolved. CDR3 size: 14 residues. Trimming shortened V by 0 bases and J by 2 bases, and 11 bases separated the two germline ends. Germline-derived CDR1 and CDR2 are GTSNPN and SVGIG (reference sequence).

V gene TRBV18 combines with J gene TRBJ1-3; tentative D call: TRBD1 (6 bases). The length of the CDR3 is 15 residues. V lost 6 bases, J lost 4 bases, and 16 bases lay in between. The germline CDR1 and CDR2 sequences are KGHSH and LQKENI. The CDR3 loop reads CASSQAGETGNTIYF. The CDR3 bases are TGTGCCAGCTCCCAAGCAGGGGAAACGGGAAACACCATATATTTT.

This clonotype was counted at least ten times. V gene TRBV27 combines with J gene TRBJ1-5, with a possible D match to TRBD1 (6 bases). V was shortened by 3 bases and J by 1 base, with 7 bases between the two germline ends. The V gene's germline CDR1 is MNHEY and CDR2 SMNVEV (reference sequence). The CDR3 totals 14 residues. For the CDR3, the DNA is TGTGCCAGCAGTTTCGGACAGAGCAATCAGCCCCAGCATTTT. Amino acids: CASSFGQSNQPQHF.

In its sample, this clonotype was seen many times. The gene calls are TRBV28 and TRBJ1-2, with D tentatively TRBD1 (5 bases). Trimming cost V 2 bases and J 6 bases, with 10 bases left between them. CDR3 length: 13 residues. Germline CDR1 MDHEN, CDR2 SYDVKM. The CDR3: CASSLRGTHGYTF. DNA of the CDR3: TGTGCCAGCAGTTTAAGGGGAACGCATGGCTACACCTTC.

This clonotype was detected many times. The chain has TRBV18 and TRBJ1-1; tentative D call: TRBD1 (6 bases). The CDR3 is 15 amino acids. Germline CDR1 and CDR2: KGHSH and LQKENI. Trimming removed 0 bases at V and 0 bases at J, with 8 bases between. In DNA, the CDR3 is TGTGCCAGCTCACCACCGGGGACAATGAACACTGAAGCTTTCTTT. Amino acid sequence: CASSPPGTMNTEAFF.

This clonotype was seen ten or more times. The gene calls are TRBV3-1 and TRBJ1-1; D perhaps matches TRBD1 (5 bases). Trimming took 1 base from V and 5 from J, leaving 14 bases between them. Germline lookup yields CDR1 LGHDT and CDR2 YNNKEL (reference sequence). This CDR3 has 15 amino acids. The CDR3 protein is CASSQVGVGGTEAFF. The CDR3 DNA sequence: TGTGCCAGCAGCCAAGTGGGGGTAGGTGGGACTGAAGCTTTCTTT.